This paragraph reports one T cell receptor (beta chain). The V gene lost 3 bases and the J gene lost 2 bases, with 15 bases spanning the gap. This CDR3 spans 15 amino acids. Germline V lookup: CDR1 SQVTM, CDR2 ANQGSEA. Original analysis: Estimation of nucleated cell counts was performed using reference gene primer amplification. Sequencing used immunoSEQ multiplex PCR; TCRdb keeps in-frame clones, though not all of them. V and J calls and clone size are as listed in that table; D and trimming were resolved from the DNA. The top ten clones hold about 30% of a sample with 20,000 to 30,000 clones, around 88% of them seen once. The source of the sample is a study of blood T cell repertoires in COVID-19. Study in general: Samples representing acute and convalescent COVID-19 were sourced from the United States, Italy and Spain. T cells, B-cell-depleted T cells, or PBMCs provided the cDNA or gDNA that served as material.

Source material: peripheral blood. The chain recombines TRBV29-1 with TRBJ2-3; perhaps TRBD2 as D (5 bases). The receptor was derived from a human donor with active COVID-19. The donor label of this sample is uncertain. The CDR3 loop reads CSVEFSDFPTDTQYF. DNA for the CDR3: TGCAGCGTTGAGTTTTCGGACTTTCCCACAGATACGCAGTATTTT.